One and the same sample provided the 20 T cell receptor beta chains below, sequenced in a study of T-cell memory formation after mild COVID-19. TCRdb reprocessed the 5' RACE reads via MiXCR and lists one record per CDR3 protein. The table has around 510,000 distinct CDR3 sequences, 20% to 25% seen once. The sequenced material came from PBMCs or a T cell subset sorted from them (not recorded which). These receptors originate from an adult woman who had mild COVID-19 (a few samples of this study predate the infection). Cell type and time point are not known.

The rearrangement uses TRBV6-2 or TRBV6-3 and TRBJ2-3; 7 nucleotides match TRBD2. The V gene end was trimmed by 2 bases and the J gene end by 2 bases; junction bases not matched to a gene: 7. CDR3 length equals 16 residues. Germline CDR1 is MNHEY and CDR2 is SVGEGT. This chain's CDR3 is CASSYKSGVFTDTQYF. The CDR3 coding sequence is TGTGCCAGCAGTTACAAAAGCGGGGTCTTCACAGATACGCAGTATTTT.

V gene TRBV30 combines with J gene TRBJ2-5, with TRBD1 matching 9 bases. V was pared by 6 bases and J by 5 bases, with 10 bases of the junction left unmatched. In germline, CDR1 is GTSNPN, CDR2 SVGIG (reference sequence). CDR3 length: 14 residues. The CDR3 sequence: CACGTGTIHETQYF. The CDR3 DNA reads as TGTGCCTGCGGGACAGGGACGATTCACGAGACCCAGTACTTC.

V gene TRBV3-1 combines with J gene TRBJ1-6, with 9 bases identical to TRBD1. This CDR3 comprises 16 residues. J was trimmed by 6 bases and V by 4 bases; bases with no gene match: 7. The germline CDR1 and CDR2 sequences are LGHDT and YNNKEL (reference sequence). The CDR3 DNA reads as TGTGCCAGCAGCCCACAGGGGGCTATTCGTAATTCACCCCTCCACTTT. Protein: CASSPQGAIRNSPLHF.

This clonotype occurred a few times. The chain has TRBV27 and TRBJ1-3, with D possibly being TRBD1 (5 bases). This CDR3 spans 16 amino acids. Per the germline V gene, CDR1 is MNHEY and CDR2 is SMNVEV (reference sequence). V shed 0 bases and J shed 2 bases, with 11 bases lying between them. The CDR3 here is CASSLSREKAGNTIYF. CDR3 coding DNA: TGTGCCAGCAGTTTATCCAGGGAAAAGGCTGGAAACACCATATATTTT.

V and J are TRBV12-3 or TRBV12-4 and TRBJ2-2; 10 bases align to TRBD2. After removal of 5 bases from V and 7 bases from J, the junction contained 10 bases not matched to a gene. The CDR3 contains 16 residues. CDR3 in DNA: TGTGCCAGCAGTATCCCGAGCGGGGGGGAAATCGGGGAGCTGTTTTTT. Protein: CASSIPSGGEIGELFF.

A few counts support this clonotype. V gene TRBV9 combines with J gene TRBJ2-5; D gene uncertain. V was cut by 1 base and J by 2 bases, with 6 bases left in between. The CDR3 spans 13 residues. In germline, CDR1 is SGDLS, CDR2 YYNGEE. The chain's CDR3 is CASSVKHQETQYF. As DNA, the CDR3 is TGTGCCAGCAGCGTAAAACATCAAGAGACCCAGTACTTC.

This clonotype is a singleton in its sample. The chain recombines TRBV9 with TRBJ2-5; D may correspond to TRBD1 or TRBD2 (6 bases each). CDR1 is SGDLS, CDR2 YYNGEE, per germline. V was trimmed by 4 bases and J by 2 bases, leaving 24 bases between them. The CDR3 totals 18 residues. CDR3 sequence (DNA): TGTGCCAGCAGCCCCGGTGTGAGAAACGGGGGCCTGCAAGAGACCCAGTACTTC. Translation: CASSPGVRNGGLQETQYF.

V usage is TRBV7-6 and J usage is TRBJ1-1, with a possible D match to TRBD1 (6 bases). This CDR3 region has 15 residues. V was clipped by 2 bases and J by 1 base, with 11 bases between them. Germline assignment: CDR1 SGHVS and CDR2 FNYEAQ. CDR3 in amino acids: CASSLRRQENTEAFF. The CDR3 nucleotides read TGTGCCAGCAGCTTACGTAGACAGGAGAACACTGAAGCTTTCTTT. Looking up the rest from reference TRBV7-6 and TRBJ1-1 gives the full variable domain: GAGVSQSPRYKVTKRGQDVALRCDPISGHVSLYWYRQALGQGPEFLTYFNYEAQQDKSGLPNDRFSAERPEGSISTLTIQRTEQRDSAMYRCASSLRRQENTEAFFGQGTRLTVV.

This clonotype showed up just a few times. The rearrangement uses TRBV6-2 or TRBV6-3 and TRBJ2-1; the match to TRBD2 covers 7 bases. Losses at the gene ends were 5 bases for V and 0 bases for J; bases not matched to a gene: 4. Germline CDR1 reads MNHEY; CDR2 reads SVGEGT. CDR3 length: 15 amino acids. The CDR3 sequence: CASSQLAASYNEQFF. CDR3 sequence (DNA): TGTGCCAGCAGTCAGCTAGCGGCCTCCTACAATGAGCAGTTCTTC.

The V and J genes are TRBV10-3 and TRBJ1-1, with TRBD1 identical over 7 bases. The germline V gene has CDR1 ENHRY and CDR2 SYGVKD. Trimming took 6 bases from V and 4 from J; bases not matched to a gene: 5. The CDR3 is 13 amino acids. The CDR3 bases are TGTGCCATCAGGAACCCAGGGGGCACTGAAGCTTTCTTT. Encoded protein: CAIRNPGGTEAFF.

This clonotype was seen many times. The rearrangement joins TRBV7-2 to TRBJ2-3; tentative D call: TRBD2 (5 bases). This CDR3 has 14 amino acids. V was cut by 5 bases and J by 2 bases, with 11 bases left in between. The V gene's germline CDR1 is SGHTA and CDR2 FQGNSA. The DNA for the CDR3 is TGTGCCAGCAGCCTCCGGGATACCACAGATACGCAGTATTTT. Translated: CASSLRDTTDTQYF.

This clonotype was recorded a few times. CDR3 nucleotides: TGCAGTGCTAGAACCGCCCTAGCGGGAGAAATCACAGATACGCAGTATTTT. As protein: CSARTALAGEITDTQYF. The V gene is TRBV20-1, the J gene TRBJ2-3; TRBD2 aligns across 10 bases. Germline V gives CDR1 DFQATT, CDR2 SNEGSKA (reference sequence). The CDR3 spans 17 residues. V was clipped by 2 bases and J by 2 bases; unmatched bases: 10.

The genes are TRBV7-8 and TRBJ1-2; 9 nucleotides align to TRBD1. After removal of 1 base from V and 3 bases from J, the junction contained 6 bases not matched to a gene. The CDR3 covers 16 residues. From germline, CDR1 is SGHVS and CDR2 FQNEAQ. The DNA for the CDR3 is TGTGCCAGCAGCTTAGAGGGACAGGGCAGGGACTATGGCTACACCTTC. It codes for CASSLEGQGRDYGYTF.

V and J are TRBV7-2 and TRBJ1-1, with D unclear. Trimming left V 2 bases short and J 9 bases short, with 13 bases between. The CDR3 has 13 amino acids. Germline CDR1 is SGHTA and CDR2 is FQGNSA. As DNA, the CDR3 is TGTGCCAGCAGCTTATCTCAAGACCTGAAAGCTTTCTTT. It yields the protein CASSLSQDLKAFF. Drawing the rest from reference TRBV7-2 and TRBJ1-1, the complete variable domain is GAGVSQSPSNKVTEKGKDVELRCDPISGHTALYWYRQSLGQGLEFLIYFQGNSAPDKSGLPSDRFSAERTGGSVSTLTIQRTQQEDSAVYLCASSLSQDLKAFFGQGTRLTVV.

The sample holds a few counts of this clonotype. The chain is built from TRBV9 and TRBJ2-1, with TRBD2 matching over 10 bases. Germline V gene sequence: CDR1 SGDLS, CDR2 YYNGEE. The J segment lost 4 bases and the V segment lost 3 bases, leaving 31 bases of the junction unmatched. This CDR3 comprises 24 residues. CDR3 DNA sequence: TGTGCCAGCAGCGATGGGGCGGTACTGCCGGAGACTAGCGGGCAGAGGGGAATATACAATGAGCAGTTCTTC. Translated: CASSDGAVLPETSGQRGIYNEQFF.

The chain has TRBV5-6 and TRBJ2-5; D remains ambiguous. This CDR3 region has 12 residues. Trimming removed 4 bases at V and 5 bases at J, with 9 bases between. Looked up from germline, CDR1 is SGHDT and CDR2 is YYEEEE. CDR3 region: CASSRLPETQYF. Written as DNA, the CDR3 is TGTGCCAGCAGCCGCCTCCCCGAGACCCAGTACTTC.

This chain links TRBV10-3 with TRBJ1-2; 8 bases are a match to TRBD1. Germline CDR1 and CDR2: ENHRY and SYGVKD. The CDR3 is made up of 14 amino acids. The V and J ends lost 3 bases and 7 bases, in that order; junction bases with no gene match: 7. This CDR3 is CAISEQGGHSGYTF. DNA for the CDR3: TGTGCCATCAGTGAACAGGGGGGACATAGTGGCTACACCTTC.

This clonotype was found a few times. The rearrangement uses TRBV6-5 and TRBJ1-4; D might be TRBD1 (5 bases). V shed 6 bases and J shed 1 base, with 15 bases lying between them. Germline V gene data show CDR1 as MNHEY and CDR2 as SVGAGI. This CDR3 is built from 16 residues. CDR3 residues: CASRERQFGTNEKLFF. The CDR3 nucleotides read TGTGCCAGCAGGGAAAGACAGTTTGGAACTAATGAAAAACTGTTTTTT.

This clonotype was picked up a small number of times. This sequence joins TRBV3-1 and TRBJ2-1, with TRBD2 matching 7 bases. The length of the CDR3 is 16 residues. The germline V gene encodes CDR1 LGHDT and CDR2 YNNKEL (reference sequence). The V gene end was trimmed by 4 bases and the J gene end by 1 base; junction bases not matched to a gene: 7. CDR3 sequence (DNA): TGTGCCAGCAGCCCCGACCGGGAGGTTTCCTACAATGAGCAGTTCTTC. Translated, it gives CASSPDREVSYNEQFF.

The chain uses TRBV5-5 and TRBJ2-7; TRBD2 is a possible D gene (6 bases). Germline values: CDR1 SGHKS, CDR2 YYEKEE (reference sequence). Trimming took off 5 bases at V and 7 bases at J, with 16 bases between the two ends. The CDR3 consists of 13 residues. CDR3 nucleotides: TGTGCCAGCAGTACCCGGGACTCGCTAGAGCAGTACTTC. Its translation: CASSTRDSLEQYF.